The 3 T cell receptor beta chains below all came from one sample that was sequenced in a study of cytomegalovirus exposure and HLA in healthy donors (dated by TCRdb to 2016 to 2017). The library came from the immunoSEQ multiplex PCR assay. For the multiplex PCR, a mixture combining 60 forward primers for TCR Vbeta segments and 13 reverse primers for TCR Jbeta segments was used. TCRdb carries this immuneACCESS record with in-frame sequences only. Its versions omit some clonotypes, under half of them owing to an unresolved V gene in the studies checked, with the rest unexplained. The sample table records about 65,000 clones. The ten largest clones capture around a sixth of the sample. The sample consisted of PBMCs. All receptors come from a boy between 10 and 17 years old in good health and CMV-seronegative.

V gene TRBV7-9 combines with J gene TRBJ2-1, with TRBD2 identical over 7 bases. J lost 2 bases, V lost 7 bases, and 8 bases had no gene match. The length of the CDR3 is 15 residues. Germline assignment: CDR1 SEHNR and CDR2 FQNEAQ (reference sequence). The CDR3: CASTPGTTPYNEQFF. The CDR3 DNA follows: TGTGCCAGCACCCCCGGGACTACCCCCTACAATGAGCAGTTCTTC.

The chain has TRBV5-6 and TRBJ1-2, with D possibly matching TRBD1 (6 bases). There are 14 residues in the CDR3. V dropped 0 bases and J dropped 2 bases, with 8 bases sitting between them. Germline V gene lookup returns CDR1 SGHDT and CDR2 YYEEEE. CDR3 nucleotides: TGTGCCAGCAGCTTGGGGGGGCTGAACTATGGCTACACCTTC. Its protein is CASSLGGLNYGYTF.

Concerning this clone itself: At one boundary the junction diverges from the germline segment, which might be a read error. The CDR3 loop is CTWNRAGGLEQYF. For the CDR3, the DNA is TGTACCTGGAATCGAGCGGGAGGGCTCGAGCAGTACTTC. V gene TRBV30 combines with J gene TRBJ2-7, with TRBD2 matching 10 bases. Germline V gene lookup returns CDR1 GTSNPN and CDR2 SVGIG (reference sequence). The CDR3 is 13 amino acids.